This is a list of T cell receptor beta chains from one sample in a study of PD-1 blockade in classical Hodgkin lymphoma. Profiling relied on immunoSEQ multiplex PCR, and the TCRdb table lists in-frame clones only, not all of them. This table holds fewer than 20,000 clones, roughly four fifths found once. The sequenced sample was CD4+ T cells from blood. The source of these receptors is a human donor with classical Hodgkin lymphoma. Each CDR3 is given with its conserved first and last residue. A D gene is named only where the DNA matches it firmly. Where a row states a size, it is once, few, many or the class of an expanded clone; other rows omit it.

TRBV6-4	NA	once	TRBJ2-3	CASSDLPGASGTQYF	TGTGCCAGCAGTGACTTGCCGGGGGCGTCAGGTACGCAGTATTTT
TRBV28	TRBD2	NA	TRBJ2-3	CASSLAGGRTDTQYF	TGTGCCAGCAGTTTAGCGGGAGGCCGCACAGATACGCAGTATTTT
TRBV5-1	TRBD1	NA	TRBJ1-6	CASSRDRGYNSPLHF	TGCGCCAGCAGCCGGGACAGGGGGTACAATTCACCCCTCCACTTT
TRBV5-4	NA	NA	TRBJ1-1	CASSSRQPRLNTEAFF	TGTGCCAGCAGCTCGAGACAGCCACGGCTGAACACTGAAGCTTTCTTT
TRBV29-1	NA	NA	TRBJ2-7	CSVRQPGAYEQYF	TGCAGCGTCCGACAGCCGGGTGCCTACGAGCAGTACTTC
TRBV5-1	NA	NA	TRBJ2-7	CASSLGGTHEQYF	TGCGCCAGCAGCTTAGGTGGGACCCACGAGCAGTACTTC
TRBV29-1	NA	NA	TRBJ1-2	CSVEEGGVRGGYTF	TGCAGCGTTGAAGAGGGGGGGGTCAGAGGAGGCTACACCTTC
TRBV9	TRBD2	few	TRBJ2-3	CASSGGRGTDTQYF	TGTGCCAGCAGCGGGGGGAGGGGCACAGATACGCAGTATTTT
TRBV5-1	NA	NA	TRBJ1-2	CASSLGASRYGYTF	TGCGCCAGCAGCTTGGGGGCGAGCCGGTATGGCTACACCTTC
TRBV7-4	NA	NA	TRBJ2-4	CASSLSERPAKNIQYF	TGTGCCAGCAGCTTGTCGGAGCGACCGGCCAAAAACATTCAGTACTTC
TRBV6-6	TRBD2	NA	TRBJ2-1	CASSRLAGGNEQFF	TGTGCCAGCAGTCGGCTAGCGGGAGGAAATGAGCAGTTCTTC